The clone carrying this T cell receptor (beta chain) was recorded a few times. What it recognizes is unknown. The sample belongs to a study of T cell repertoires in aging, cancer and after chemotherapy. Whole-study findings and limits: In each cancer cohort, median generation probability increased across chemotherapy, suggesting thymic output rebounded. Untreated cancer patients had significantly lower blood TCR diversity than age-matched healthy donors.

A mixed TRB-A/B primer pool amplified rearranged TRB by multiplex touch-down PCR. Via MiXCR, TCRdb re-called the multiplex PCR reads, giving one row per CDR3 protein. This table has 2,200 or so distinct CDR3 sequences, approximately 26% appearing once. Amplification of TCR beta used genomic DNA extracted from peripheral blood. The receptor was isolated from a human donor in good health. Sequencing used blood.

CDR3: CASSFFLYNEQFF. The CDR3, as DNA: TGTGCCAGCAGCTTTTTTCTCTACAATGAGCAGTTCTTC. The V gene is TRBV7-9, the J gene TRBJ2-1; D is undetermined. Per germline, CDR1 SEHNR and CDR2 FQNEAQ (reference sequence). The V gene lost 3 bases and the J gene lost 3 bases, with 6 bases spanning the gap. The CDR3 consists of 13 residues.